This paragraph covers one T cell receptor (beta chain) sequence. What it binds is unknown. Assay: immunoSEQ multiplex PCR; the TCRdb copy retains only in-frame clones and omits some. The table includes 99,000 or so clones, about nine tenths detected once. This CDR3 comprises 13 residues. In germline, CDR1 is SGHRS, CDR2 YFSETQ. The germline V and J ends were trimmed by 0 bases and 3 bases, with 7 bases remaining between them. This sample is drawn from a study of T cell responses to AZD1222 COVID-19 vaccine. Study-wide results and caveats: The study identified only five to seven AZD1222 recipients as seropositive at baseline. Within unmutated variant regions lay the reported targets of nearly half of spike-specific TCRs.

The sequence derives from an adult who received the MenACWY meningococcal vaccine as a control. The rearrangement uses TRBV5-1 and TRBJ2-7; tentatively, D is TRBD1 (6 bases). Sequencing used peripheral blood, obtained 28 days after the second dose of the MenACWY control vaccine. Here the CDR3 DNA reads TGCGCCAGCAGCTTGGTACAGGGCTACGAGCAGTACTTC. Protein: CASSLVQGYEQYF.